These 23 T cell receptor beta chains originate from one sample sequenced in a study of T cell repertoires in cytomegalovirus infection. Their cognate antigens are unknown. MiXCR, run by TCRdb on the reads, gives a single entry per CDR3 protein. The table records some 560,000 distinct CDR3 sequences, about 39% of them present only once. Source: cultured PBMCs, taken from culture after CMV antigen stimulation. The receptors stem from a human donor in good health (CMV status not recorded). Some clones in this sample may be carry-over from other donors' samples.

This clonotype has a handful of counts. The chain recombines TRBV10-3 with TRBJ1-1; 7 bases fit TRBD1. The CDR3 is 15 amino acids. Germline V gives CDR1 ENHRY, CDR2 SYGVKD. The trim removed 8 bases at V and 1 base at J, leaving 10 bases unmatched. CDR3 DNA sequence: TGTGCCATCTCCTCAGACAGGGCGACGAACACTGAAGCTTTCTTT. Protein sequence: CAISSDRATNTEAFF.

This clonotype was counted a few times. The rearrangement joins TRBV6-1 to TRBJ1-1; 10 positions agree with TRBD1. This CDR3 is 14 amino acids long. Germline CDR1 and CDR2: MNHNS and SASEGT. With V trimmed by 8 bases and J by 5 bases, 8 bases remained unmatched. The CDR3 protein is CASARQGARTEAFF. CDR3 nucleotide sequence: TGTGCCAGCGCAAGACAGGGGGCGCGGACTGAAGCTTTCTTT.

This rearrangement joins TRBV7-8 to TRBJ1-1; the D is unclear. V was clipped by 6 bases and J by 7 bases, with 12 bases between them. CDR3 length equals 12 residues. Germline CDR1 and CDR2: SGHVS and FQNEAQ. The CDR3 sequence is CASRSQWGEAFF. The CDR3 nucleotides read TGTGCCAGCAGGTCCCAGTGGGGTGAAGCTTTCTTT.

The rearrangement links TRBV7-2 to TRBJ1-2, with D possibly being TRBD1 (6 bases). The germline V gene encodes CDR1 SGHTA and CDR2 FQGNSA. The germline V and J ends were trimmed by 1 base and 6 bases, with 12 bases remaining between them. The CDR3 has 14 amino acids. The CDR3 nucleotides are TGTGCCAGCAGCTTAGGGGTACGGGGGCATGGCTACACCTTC. This encodes CASSLGVRGHGYTF.

This chain connects TRBV2 to TRBJ1-2; 7 bases align to TRBD1. The germline CDR1 and CDR2 sequences are SNHLY and FYNNEI. CDR3 length equals 15 residues. The trim removed 6 bases at V and 13 bases at J, leaving 20 bases unmatched. The CDR3: CASSGLQLRVRGITF. In nucleotides, the CDR3 is TGTGCCAGCAGCGGACTACAACTACGCGTCAGGGGGATCACCTTC.

V usage is TRBV7-2 and J usage is TRBJ2-5; TRBD2 might be the D (5 bases). The CDR3 sequence is 14 residues long. CDR1 is SGHTA and CDR2 is FQGNSA in the germline V gene. V was clipped by 5 bases and J by 4 bases, with 14 bases between them. The CDR3 region has the DNA TGTGCCAGCAGCCTAGACTATGGATCAGAGACCCAGTACTTC. Translation: CASSLDYGSETQYF.

V and J are TRBV20-1 and TRBJ2-7; D perhaps matches TRBD2 (5 bases). This CDR3 is built from 13 residues. V was clipped by 4 bases and J by 5 bases, with 15 bases between them. Germline V gene sequence: CDR1 DFQATT, CDR2 SNEGSKA (reference sequence). The CDR3 reads CSATRDFRNEQYF. The CDR3 DNA reads TGCAGTGCTACCCGGGATTTTAGGAACGAGCAGTACTTC.

In this sample, this clonotype turned up once. The rearrangement joins TRBV7-9 to TRBJ2-7, with 13 bases that match TRBD2. The V gene's germline CDR1 is SEHNR and CDR2 FQNEAQ (reference sequence). The V gene end was trimmed by 1 base and the J gene end by 4 bases; junction bases not matched to a gene: 7. The CDR3 is 17 residues long. The CDR3 loop reads CASSLGGLAGRIYEQYF. CDR3 DNA sequence: TGTGCCAGCAGCTTAGGGGGACTAGCGGGGAGGATTTACGAGCAGTACTTC. Variable domain in full (rest from reference TRBV7-9 and TRBJ2-7): DTGVSQNPRHKITKRGQNVTFRCDPISEHNRLYWYRQTLGQGPEFLTYFQNEAQLEKSRLLSDRFSAERPKGSFSTLEIQRTEQGDSAMYLCASSLGGLAGRIYEQYFGPGTRLTVT.

The V and J genes are TRBV7-2 and TRBJ1-2, with a tentative D call TRBD1 (5 bases). From germline, CDR1 is SGHTA and CDR2 FQGNSA. Trimming shortened V by 5 bases and J by 3 bases, and 10 bases separated the two germline ends. This CDR3 is 13 amino acids long. The CDR3: CASSVWGDYGYTF. CDR3 sequence (DNA): TGTGCCAGCAGCGTCTGGGGGGACTATGGCTACACCTTC.

CDR3 sequence reads: CSARRSDNYGYTF. The DNA for the CDR3 is TGCAGTGCTCGCCGCAGTGACAACTATGGCTACACCTTC. This chain joins TRBV20-1 and TRBJ1-2; D ambiguous. The CDR3 is 13 residues long. Germline V gene data show CDR1 as DFQATT and CDR2 as SNEGSKA (reference sequence). Trimming cost V 5 bases and J 2 bases, with 12 bases left between them.

The chain links TRBV12-3 or TRBV12-4 to TRBJ1-5; unclear D gene. The germline V and J ends were trimmed by 2 bases and 5 bases, with 10 bases remaining between them. This CDR3 is built from 14 residues. The CDR3 sequence is CASSLHDTYQPQHF. DNA of the CDR3: TGTGCCAGCAGTTTACACGACACTTATCAGCCCCAGCATTTT.

This clonotype was seen repeatedly, ten times or more. The chain joins TRBV18 to TRBJ2-3, with 8 bases identical to TRBD2. V was pared by 2 bases and J by 5 bases, with 6 bases of the junction left unmatched. Germline-derived CDR1 and CDR2 are KGHSH and LQKENI. This CDR3 region has 15 residues. The CDR3 here is CASSPSLAGGDTQYF. The CDR3 DNA sequence: TGTGCCAGCTCACCATCCCTCGCGGGAGGAGATACGCAGTATTTT.

This clonotype was found a few times. The chain joins TRBV12-3 or TRBV12-4 to TRBJ1-6; 11 nucleotides agree with TRBD1. Trimming removed 4 bases from V and 9 bases from J; junction bases left unmatched: 8. This CDR3 spans 16 amino acids. The CDR3: CASSSTGQGASSPLHF. Here the CDR3 DNA reads TGTGCCAGCAGTTCAACCGGACAGGGGGCGAGTTCACCCCTCCACTTT.

This clonotype was seen a few times. The rearrangement uses TRBV20-1 and TRBJ2-7; either TRBD1 or TRBD2 may supply D (5 bases each). Trimming stripped 3 bases from V and 3 bases from J, with 9 bases between. Germline CDR1 and CDR2: DFQATT and SNEGSKA (reference sequence). This CDR3 contains 12 residues. The CDR3 DNA reads as TGCAGTGCTAGGTTTGGGGGCTACGAGCAGTACTTC. Encoded protein: CSARFGGYEQYF.

The V and J genes are TRBV7-6 and TRBJ1-1; D is perhaps TRBD1 (5 bases). The germline gives CDR1 SGHVS, CDR2 FNYEAQ. V lost 4 bases, J lost 10 bases, and 19 bases lay in between. The CDR3 is 14 amino acids. The DNA for the CDR3 is TGTGCCAGCAGCTCGCGGGGCGTAGGGCTCTCAGCTTTCTTT. Its protein product is CASSSRGVGLSAFF.

The CDR3 loop reads CASSDRWDDGYTF. The CDR3 bases are TGTGCCAGCAGTGACCGATGGGACGATGGCTACACCTTC. The chain carries TRBV6-1 and TRBJ1-2, with D tentatively TRBD1 (5 bases). CDR1 is MNHNS, CDR2 SASEGT, per germline. V was pared by 3 bases and J by 6 bases, with 11 bases between. The CDR3 runs to 13 residues.

V is TRBV15 and J is TRBJ1-6, with D maybe TRBD1 (5 bases). V lost 1 base and J 0 bases, leaving 7 bases between the germline ends. There are 16 residues in the CDR3. The germline V gene has CDR1 LNHNV and CDR2 YYDKDF (reference sequence). The CDR3, as DNA: TGTGCCACCAGCAGAGGGGGGAGCTCCTATAATTCACCCCTCCACTTT. Translation gives CATSRGGSSYNSPLHF.

This clonotype was seen a handful of times. The chain has TRBV6-1 and TRBJ1-1, with a tentative D call TRBD1 (6 bases). The CDR3 is made up of 13 amino acids. Germline-derived CDR1 and CDR2 are MNHNS and SASEGT. V lost 6 bases and J 6 bases, leaving 14 bases between the germline ends. CDR3 sequence (DNA): TGTGCCAGCAGAGACAGGATGGGCGCTGAAGCTTTCTTT. It translates to CASRDRMGAEAFF.

The table lists this clonotype with a few counts. The chain recombines TRBV7-2 with TRBJ1-3, with D unresolved. CDR3 size: 13 residues. With 7 bases removed from V and 8 bases from J, the gap between germline ends came to 15 bases. Germline CDR1 SGHTA, CDR2 FQGNSA. The CDR3 nucleotides read TGTGCCAGCAAAGTCCCCGGAGGGCACACCATATATTTT. Translating it yields CASKVPGGHTIYF.

This CDR3 is CASSLARGPLRSEQYF. The DNA for the CDR3 is TGTGCCAGCAGTTTAGCGAGGGGCCCTTTAAGGTCCGAGCAGTACTTC. This rearrangement joins TRBV12-3 or TRBV12-4 to TRBJ2-7, with D perhaps TRBD1 or TRBD2 (5 bases each). V lost 0 bases, J lost 6 bases, and 18 bases lay in between. The CDR3 is 16 residues long.

The chain carries TRBV12-3 or TRBV12-4 and TRBJ1-1; D possibly corresponds to TRBD1 (6 bases). Trimming took 5 bases from V and 0 from J, leaving 10 bases between them. This CDR3 contains 14 residues. CDR3 loop: CASSPRTVNTEAFF. In DNA form, the CDR3 reads TGTGCCAGCAGTCCCAGGACAGTGAACACTGAAGCTTTCTTT.

The chain uses TRBV2 and TRBJ1-3, with TRBD1 as a possible D gene (5 bases). Germline V gives CDR1 SNHLY, CDR2 FYNNEI. V was pared by 4 bases and J by 5 bases, with 21 bases between. This CDR3 region has 17 residues. The CDR3 spells CASSAAGARGLRNTIYF. DNA of the CDR3: TGTGCCAGCAGTGCGGCAGGCGCTAGGGGCCTGCGAAACACCATATATTTT.

This chain links TRBV12-3 or TRBV12-4 with TRBJ2-1; D is ambiguous. V lost 8 bases and J 10 bases, leaving 6 bases between the germline ends. CDR3 length equals 9 residues. CDR3 residues: CASGVEQFF. Written as DNA, the CDR3 is TGTGCCAGCGGGGTCGAGCAGTTCTTC.